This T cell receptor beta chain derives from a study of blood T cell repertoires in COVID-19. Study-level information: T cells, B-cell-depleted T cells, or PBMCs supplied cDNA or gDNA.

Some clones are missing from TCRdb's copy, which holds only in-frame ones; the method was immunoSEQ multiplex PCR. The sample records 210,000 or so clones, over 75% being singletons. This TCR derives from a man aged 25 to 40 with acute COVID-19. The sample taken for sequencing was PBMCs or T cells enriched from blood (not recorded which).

The CDR3 DNA follows: TGTGCCAGTAGTCGCTTCTTCCAGTCCCTCTATGGCTACACCTTC. It specifies CASSRFFQSLYGYTF. The V gene is TRBV19, the J gene TRBJ1-2; the D is unclear. Deletions cut 5 bases from V and 4 bases from J, with 17 bases between. The CDR3 runs to 15 residues. Germline V gene lookup returns CDR1 LNHDA and CDR2 SQIVND (reference sequence).